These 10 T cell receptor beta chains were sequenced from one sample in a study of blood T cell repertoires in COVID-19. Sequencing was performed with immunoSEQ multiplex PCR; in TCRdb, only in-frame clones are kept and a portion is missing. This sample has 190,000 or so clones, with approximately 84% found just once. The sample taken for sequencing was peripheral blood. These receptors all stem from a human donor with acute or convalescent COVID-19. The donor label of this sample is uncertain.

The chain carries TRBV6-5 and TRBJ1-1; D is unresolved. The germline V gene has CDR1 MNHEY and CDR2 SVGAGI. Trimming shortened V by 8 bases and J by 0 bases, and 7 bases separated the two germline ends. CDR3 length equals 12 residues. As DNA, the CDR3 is TGTGCCAGCTGGGGAGTGAACACTGAAGCTTTCTTT. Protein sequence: CASWGVNTEAFF.

The chain's CDR3 is CASSLTRQGGEKLFF. In DNA form, the CDR3 reads TGTGCCAGCAGCTTAACTCGACAGGGGGGCGAAAAACTGTTTTTT. The J gene is TRBJ1-4, the V gene TRBV7-2; 9 positions match TRBD1. The trim removed 2 bases at V and 8 bases at J, leaving 6 bases unmatched. CDR3 length: 15 residues. CDR1 is SGHTA and CDR2 is FQGNSA in the germline V gene.

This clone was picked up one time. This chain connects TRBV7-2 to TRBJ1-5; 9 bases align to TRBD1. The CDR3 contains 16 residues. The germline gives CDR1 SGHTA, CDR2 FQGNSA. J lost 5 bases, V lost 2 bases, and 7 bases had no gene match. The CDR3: CASSLRTGVVDQPQHF. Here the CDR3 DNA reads TGTGCCAGCAGCTTACGGACAGGGGTGGTGGATCAGCCCCAGCATTTT.

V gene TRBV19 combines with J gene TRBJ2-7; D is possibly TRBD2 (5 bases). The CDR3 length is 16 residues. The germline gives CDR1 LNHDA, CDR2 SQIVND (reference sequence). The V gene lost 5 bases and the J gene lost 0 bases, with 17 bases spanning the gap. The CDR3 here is CASSQIRTSSSYEQYF. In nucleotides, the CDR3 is TGTGCCAGTAGTCAAATACGGACTTCGAGCTCCTACGAGCAGTACTTC.

The CDR3 reads CASSLGTSDYNEQFF. CDR3 bases: TGTGCCAGCAGCCTTGGGACTAGCGACTACAATGAGCAGTTCTTC. V gene TRBV7-2 combines with J gene TRBJ2-1; 10 bases align to TRBD2. Trimming took 5 bases from V and 3 from J; bases not matched to a gene: 4. Germline CDR1 and CDR2: SGHTA and FQGNSA. The CDR3 contains 15 residues.

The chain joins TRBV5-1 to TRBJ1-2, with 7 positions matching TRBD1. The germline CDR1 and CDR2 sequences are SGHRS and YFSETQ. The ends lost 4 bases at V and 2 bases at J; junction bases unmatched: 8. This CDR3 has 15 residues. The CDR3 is CASSVNIQGNYGYTF. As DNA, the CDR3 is TGCGCCAGCAGCGTAAATATACAGGGGAACTATGGCTACACCTTC.

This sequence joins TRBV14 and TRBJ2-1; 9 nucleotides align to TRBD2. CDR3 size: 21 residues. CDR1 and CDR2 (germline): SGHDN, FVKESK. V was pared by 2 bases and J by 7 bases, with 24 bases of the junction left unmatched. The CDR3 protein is CASSQPRNVYISGRRGNEQFF. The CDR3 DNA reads TGTGCCAGCAGCCAACCAAGAAATGTATACATTAGCGGGAGAAGAGGGAATGAGCAGTTCTTC. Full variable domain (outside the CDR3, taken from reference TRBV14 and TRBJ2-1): EAGVTQFPSHSVIEKGQTVTLRCDPISGHDNLYWYRRVMGKEIKFLLHFVKESKQDESGMPNNRFLAERTGGTYSTLKVQPAELEDSGVYFCASSQPRNVYISGRRGNEQFFGPGTRLTVL.

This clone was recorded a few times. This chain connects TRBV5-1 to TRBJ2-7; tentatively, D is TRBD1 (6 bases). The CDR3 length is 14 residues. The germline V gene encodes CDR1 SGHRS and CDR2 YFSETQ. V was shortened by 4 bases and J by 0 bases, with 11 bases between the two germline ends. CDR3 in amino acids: CASSPTGDSYEQYF. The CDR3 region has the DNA TGCGCCAGCAGCCCGACAGGTGACTCCTACGAGCAGTACTTC. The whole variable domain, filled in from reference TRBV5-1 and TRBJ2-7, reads KAGVTQTPRYLIKTRGQQVTLSCSPISGHRSVSWYQQTPGQGLQFLFEYFSETQRNKGNFPGRFSGRQFSNSRSEMNVSTLELGDSALYLCASSPTGDSYEQYFGPGTRLTVT.

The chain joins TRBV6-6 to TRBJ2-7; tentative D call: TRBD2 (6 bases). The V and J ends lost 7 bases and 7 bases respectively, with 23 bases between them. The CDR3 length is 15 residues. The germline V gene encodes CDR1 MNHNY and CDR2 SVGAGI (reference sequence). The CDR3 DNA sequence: TGTGCCAGCACCCAGGGAGGAGGGTGGGTCGAGGAGCAGTACTTC. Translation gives CASTQGGGWVEEQYF.

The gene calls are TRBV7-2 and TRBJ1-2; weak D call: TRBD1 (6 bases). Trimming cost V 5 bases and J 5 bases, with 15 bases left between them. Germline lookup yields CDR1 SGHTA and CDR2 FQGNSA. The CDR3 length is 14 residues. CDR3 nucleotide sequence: TGTGCCAGCAGCCCACAGGGAGGGGGGTATGGCTACACCTTC. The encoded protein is CASSPQGGGYGYTF. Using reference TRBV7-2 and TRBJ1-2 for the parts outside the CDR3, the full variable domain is GAGVSQSPSNKVTEKGKDVELRCDPISGHTALYWYRQSLGQGLEFLIYFQGNSAPDKSGLPSDRFSAERTGGSVSTLTIQRTQQEDSAVYLCASSPQGGGYGYTFGSGTRLTVV.